Shown below are 10 T cell receptor beta chains from a single sample sequenced in a study of control samples from healthy donors and cancer patients. Clones were sequenced by immunoSEQ multiplex PCR, and TCRdb holds only the in-frame ones, with some missing. The profile shows about 18,000 clones, roughly 84% of them singletons. Material for sequencing was PBMCs. The receptors come from a woman in her 70s with lung cancer.

The chain links TRBV2 to TRBJ2-7; D tentatively fits TRBD1 or TRBD2 (5 bases each). Germline CDR1 SNHLY, CDR2 FYNNEI. V shed 6 bases and J shed 2 bases, with 8 bases lying between them. The CDR3 spans 12 residues. The CDR3 sequence: CASSRETYEQYF. The CDR3 DNA reads as TGTGCCAGCAGCAGGGAGACCTACGAGCAGTACTTC.

With respect to this clone: This sample also contains other DNA sequences that code for the same CDR3. The rearrangement links TRBV2 to TRBJ1-2; no clear D. Germline assignment: CDR1 SNHLY and CDR2 FYNNEI. The CDR3 runs to 13 residues. V was shortened by 4 bases and J by 1 base, with 7 bases between the two germline ends. The CDR3 DNA sequence: TGTGCCAGCAGTGCCGGGAATAACTATGGCTACACCTTC. Protein: CASSAGNNYGYTF.

This chain uses TRBV21-1 with TRBJ2-1; the table's D call TRBD2 went unverified against the DNA. TRBV21-1 counts as a pseudogene. This CDR3 is 16 amino acids long. The CDR3 DNA reads as TGTGCCAGCAGCAGAATTAGCGGAAGGAACTACAATGAGCAGTTCTTC. Amino acids: CASSRISGRNYNEQFF.

The rearrangement joins TRBV30 to TRBJ2-2, with D possibly called TRBD1 or TRBD2 (5 bases each). CDR1 is GTSNPN, CDR2 SVGIG, per germline (reference sequence). The length of the CDR3 is 12 residues. Between the trimmed V and J ends, which lost 5 bases and 1 base, there was a span of 5 bases. CDR3 loop: CAWGGNTGELFF. The CDR3 DNA sequence: TGTGCCTGGGGGGGGAACACCGGGGAGCTGTTTTTT.

CDR3 amino acids: CASSLRVGGVAFF. The CDR3 DNA reads as TGTGCCAGCAGCTTAAGGGTGGGTGGTGTTGCTTTCTTT. The chain has TRBV11-2 and TRBJ1-1, with D unclear. There are 13 residues in the CDR3. With 2 bases removed from V and 11 bases from J, the gap between germline ends came to 15 bases. The germline V gene has CDR1 SGHAT and CDR2 FQNNGV.

Comment on this clone: This may be a read error, as it is one base from a much larger clone. Other DNA variants within this sample encode the same CDR3. The chain has TRBV19 and TRBJ1-2; D is possibly TRBD1 (5 bases). Germline-derived CDR1 and CDR2 are LNHDA and SQIVND (reference sequence). V gave up 3 bases and J gave up 2 bases, with 10 bases separating them. This CDR3 region has 14 residues. In nucleotides, the CDR3 is TGTGCCAGTAGTATTGACAGAGTCAACTATGGCTACACCTTC. Its translation is CASSIDRVNYGYTF.

This clone appeared a single time. The genes are TRBV29-1 and TRBJ2-3, with D perhaps assigned TRBD1 or TRBD2 (6 bases each). The CDR3 is made up of 14 amino acids. V was pared by 3 bases and J by 4 bases, with 14 bases between. Germline V gene data show CDR1 as SQVTM and CDR2 as ANQGSEA. CDR3 coding DNA: TGCAGCGTTGAGGGGGGAAGGGGGGCAGATACGCAGTATTTT. Protein sequence: CSVEGGRGADTQYF.

This sequence joins TRBV6-5 and TRBJ2-7, with TRBD1 matching 10 bases. V was pared by 6 bases and J by 0 bases, with 2 bases of the junction left unmatched. Germline CDR1 reads MNHEY; CDR2 reads SVGAGI. CDR3 length equals 14 residues. CDR3 residues: CASSRQGASYEQYF. CDR3 DNA: TGTGCCAGCAGCCGACAGGGGGCCTCCTACGAGCAGTACTTC.

The chain employs TRBV3-1 (or the pseudogene TRBV3-2) and TRBJ1-1; D uncertain. The CDR3 runs 16 residues. The germline CDR1 and CDR2 sequences are LGHDT and YNNKEL (reference sequence). Trimming shortened V by 4 bases and J by 0 bases, and 15 bases separated the two germline ends. CDR3: CASSLIGSPLNTEAFF. The CDR3 DNA reads as TGTGCCAGCAGCCTAATAGGGTCCCCCCTGAACACTGAAGCTTTCTTT.

The chain employs TRBV2 and TRBJ2-2; perhaps TRBD1 as D (5 bases). The germline V gene has CDR1 SNHLY and CDR2 FYNNEI. The CDR3 loop spans 13 amino acids. V was trimmed by 4 bases and J by 4 bases, leaving 7 bases between them. The CDR3 DNA reads TGTGCCAGCAGTGGACAGCCCACCGGGGAGCTGTTTTTT. Translation gives CASSGQPTGELFF.